This T cell receptor (beta chain) derives from a study of blood T cell repertoires in COVID-19. Across the whole study: Sites in the United States, Italy and Spain provided acute and convalescent COVID-19 samples. In each case, the material was cDNA or gDNA derived from T cells, B-cell-depleted T cells, or PBMCs.

Authors' processing steps: How many nucleated cells were present was estimated from reference gene primer amplification. Clones were sequenced by immunoSEQ multiplex PCR, and TCRdb holds only the in-frame ones, with some missing. For V, J and clone size, that table is used; D and trimming come from the DNA. In the table there are some 150,000 clones, approximately 90% of which are singletons. Germline assignment: CDR1 GTSNPN and CDR2 SVGIG (reference sequence). The CDR3 has 12 amino acids. With 3 bases removed from V and 2 bases from J, the gap between germline ends came to 8 bases. Sequenced: peripheral blood. This receptor was identified in a woman aged 50 to 60 with active or convalescent COVID-19. The rearrangement uses TRBV30 and TRBJ2-7; D unclear. The CDR3 loop reads CAWSQVAYEQYF. The CDR3 region has the DNA TGTGCCTGGAGCCAGGTGGCCTACGAGCAGTACTTC.